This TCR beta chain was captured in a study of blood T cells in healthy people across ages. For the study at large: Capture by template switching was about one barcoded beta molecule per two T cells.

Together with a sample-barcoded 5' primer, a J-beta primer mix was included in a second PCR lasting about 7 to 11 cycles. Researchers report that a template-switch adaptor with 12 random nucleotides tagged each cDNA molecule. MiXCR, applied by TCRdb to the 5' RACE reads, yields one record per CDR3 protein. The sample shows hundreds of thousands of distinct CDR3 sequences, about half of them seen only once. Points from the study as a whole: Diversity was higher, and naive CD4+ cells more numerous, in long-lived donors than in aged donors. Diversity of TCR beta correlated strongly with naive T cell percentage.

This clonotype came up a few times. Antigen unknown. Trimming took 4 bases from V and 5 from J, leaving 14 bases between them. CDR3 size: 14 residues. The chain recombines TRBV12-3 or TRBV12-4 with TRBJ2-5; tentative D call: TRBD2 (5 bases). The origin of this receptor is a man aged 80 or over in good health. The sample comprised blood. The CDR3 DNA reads TGTGCCAGCAGTTCGGATAGCCGAGGGGAGACCCAGTACTTC. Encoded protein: CASSSDSRGETQYF.